One sample yielded the 14 T cell receptor beta chains listed below, sequenced in a study of Graves' ophthalmopathy and Graves' hyperthyroidism. Amplification targeted the TCR beta CDR3 regions, with RNA transcripts as the source material. RT-PCR was first run with HTBI primers, then multiplex PCR in a second round. TCRdb reprocessed the multiplex PCR reads with MiXCR, giving one entry per CDR3 protein. Of more than 1,000,000 distinct CDR3 sequences detected, around a third appear once; the ten largest clones hold around 10%. The sample consisted of peripheral blood or thyroid tissue (not recorded which). The receptors come from an adult man with Graves' hyperthyroidism.

This chain uses TRBV10-3 with TRBJ2-7; 9 bases align to TRBD2. Trimming took 6 bases from V and 5 from J; bases not matched to a gene: 8. Germline values: CDR1 ENHRY, CDR2 SYGVKD. CDR3 length equals 14 residues. The CDR3 DNA reads as TGTGCCATCAGGAGGAGCGGGGGGTCCCACGAGCAGTACTTC. Protein: CAIRRSGGSHEQYF.

Comments on this clonotype: Relative to the germline gene, one junction end is altered; a read error may explain this. The genes are TRBV7-8 and TRBJ2-7, with TRBD1 matching 8 bases. Germline V CDR1 and CDR2: SGHVS, FQNEAQ. This CDR3 has 14 residues. The CDR3: CASSDRQGSYEQYF. DNA for the CDR3: TGCGCCAGCAGTGACCGACAGGGGTCCTACGAGCAGTACTTC.

Only one count was recorded for this clonotype. J is TRBJ2-2 and V is TRBV15; tentative D call: TRBD1 (5 bases). V was clipped by 1 base and J by 0 bases, with 9 bases between them. CDR1 LNHNV and CDR2 YYDKDF come from the germline V gene (reference sequence). The CDR3 totals 16 residues. This CDR3 reads CATSRVPGTNTGELFF. CDR3 coding DNA: TGTGCCACCAGCAGAGTCCCAGGGACGAACACCGGGGAGCTGTTTTTT. Full variable domain (remainder filled in from reference TRBV15 and TRBJ2-2): DAMVIQNPRYQVTQFGKPVTLSCSQTLNHNVMYWYQQKSSQAPKLLFHYYDKDFNNEADTPDNFQSRRPNTSFCFLDIRSPGLGDTAMYLCATSRVPGTNTGELFFGEGSRLTVL.

In DNA form, the CDR3 reads TGTGCCAGCAGCCCCAGGATCAGGGACACTGAAGCTTTCTTT. It is translated as CASSPRIRDTEAFF. The rearrangement uses TRBV7-9 and TRBJ1-1, with D perhaps TRBD1 (5 bases). V was clipped by 5 bases and J by 3 bases, with 13 bases between them. CDR3 length equals 14 residues. The germline V gene encodes CDR1 SEHNR and CDR2 FQNEAQ (reference sequence).

This clonotype has only a few counts. The chain employs TRBV6-5 and TRBJ2-7, with 10 positions matching TRBD1. This CDR3 contains 14 residues. J was trimmed by 5 bases and V by 2 bases; bases with no gene match: 3. Per germline, CDR1 MNHEY and CDR2 SVGAGI. In DNA form, the CDR3 reads TGTGCCAGCAGTTACATGGGGACAGGGGACGAGCAGTACTTC. As protein: CASSYMGTGDEQYF.

As to this clonotype: Given a much more abundant clone one base away, this may be a read error. The rearrangement uses TRBV12-3 or TRBV12-4 and TRBJ1-1; D might be TRBD1 (6 bases). The CDR3 covers 11 residues. The CDR3 bases are TGTGCCAGCCCTGGGGGCAGTGAAGCTTCCTTT. Translated: CASPGGSEASF.

V gene TRBV25-1 combines with J gene TRBJ1-2, with no clear D. The germline V gene encodes CDR1 MGHDK and CDR2 SYGVNS. V lost 6 bases and J lost 5, with 10 bases in between. This CDR3 contains 12 residues. CDR3 amino acids: CASSGIGYGYTF. CDR3 coding DNA: TGTGCCAGCAGCGGTATAGGGTATGGCTACACCTTC.

This clonotype has ten or more counts. The chain carries TRBV19 and TRBJ1-4; 7 bases are shared with TRBD1. V shed 9 bases, J shed 8 bases, and the junction held 18 bases outside the gene matches. Germline CDR1 and CDR2: LNHDA and SQIVND (reference sequence). The CDR3 covers 16 residues. CDR3 loop: CASHTSIQGGGEKLFF. CDR3 coding DNA: TGTGCCAGCCATACCTCGATACAGGGAGGGGGCGAAAAACTGTTTTTT.

As for this clonotype: One end of the junction varies from germline; a read error may be responsible. The chain employs TRBV15 and TRBJ2-7; TRBD1 agrees at 9 bases. Germline V CDR1 and CDR2: LNHNV, YYDKDF (reference sequence). CDR3 length: 16 residues. The chain's CDR3 is CAASRPPTGGSYEQYF. The CDR3 nucleotides are TGTGCCGCCAGCAGACCCCCGACAGGGGGATCCTACGAGCAGTACTTC.

This clonotype has only a few counts. The chain is built from TRBV6-2 or TRBV6-3 and TRBJ2-6; TRBD2 aligns across 9 bases. Trimming cost V 0 bases and J 0 bases; bases outside gene matches: 6. CDR1 and CDR2 from the germline V gene are MNHEY and SVGEGT. This CDR3 has 19 residues. CDR3 protein: CASSYSVAGAASGANVLTF. CDR3 DNA sequence: TGTGCCAGCAGTTACTCGGTAGCGGGAGCTGCCTCTGGGGCCAACGTCCTGACTTTC.

This clonotype has at least ten counts. This sequence joins TRBV4-1 and TRBJ1-6, with 8 bases aligning to TRBD1. The V gene's germline CDR1 is MGHRA and CDR2 YSYEKL. The CDR3 consists of 15 residues. V lost 1 base and J lost 11; bases outside the gene matches: 7. The CDR3 DNA is TGCGCCAGCAGCCAAGCTCGGACAGGGAGCGCACCCCTCCACTTT. Translation: CASSQARTGSAPLHF.

This clonotype occurred a few times. The chain has TRBV27 and TRBJ1-4; D is undetermined. Between the trimmed V and J ends, which lost 5 bases and 1 base, there was a span of 8 bases. Per germline, CDR1 MNHEY and CDR2 SMNVEV (reference sequence). The CDR3 length is 14 residues. In DNA, the CDR3 is TGTGCCAGCAGTGCAGACTTAACTAATGAAAAACTGTTTTTT. Translation gives CASSADLTNEKLFF.

This clonotype was seen only once. The V and J genes are TRBV7-9 and TRBJ2-3; D gene unclear. Germline loops: CDR1 SEHNR, CDR2 FQNEAQ (reference sequence). Trimming took off 2 bases at V and 3 bases at J, with 9 bases between the two ends. This CDR3 has 14 amino acids. CDR3 sequence (DNA): TGTGCCAGCAGCTTAACCGCCCAGACAGATACGCAGTATTTT. Translation: CASSLTAQTDTQYF.

The chain employs TRBV9 and TRBJ1-1; the D gene is possibly TRBD1 (6 bases). Germline lookup yields CDR1 SGDLS and CDR2 YYNGEE. The CDR3 spans 15 residues. V was trimmed by 3 bases and J by 3 bases, leaving 15 bases between them. The CDR3: CASSDTGLSDTEAFF. In DNA, the CDR3 is TGTGCCAGCAGCGACACAGGGCTATCGGACACTGAAGCTTTCTTT.